This is a list of T cell receptor beta chains from one sample in a study of blood T cells in healthy people across ages. MiXCR was run by TCRdb on the 5' RACE reads, yielding one entry per CDR3 protein. This table holds 600,000 to 900,000 distinct CDR3 sequences, roughly 25% found once. These data were also reused for a study on T cells of mothers and their children.

The sequencing sample was made of blood. These receptor sequences come from a boy aged 5 to 17 in good health. Both conserved end residues are part of each CDR3. D genes are given only for firm matches. Size is stated for part of the rows, as once, few or many counts, or as a class when the clone is expanded.

TRBJ1-5	TRBD1	-	TRBV27	CASTTTGRGDQPQHF	TGTGCCAGCACCACGACAGGGAGAGGGGATCAGCCCCAGCATTTT
TRBJ2-5	-	few	TRBV20-1	CSASIPGPGEETQYF	TGCAGTGCTAGTATTCCAGGCCCGGGGGAAGAGACCCAGTACTTC
TRBJ2-5	TRBD1	few	TRBV12-5	CASGYSPGGRGQETQYF	TGTGCTAGTGGTTATTCCCCAGGGGGCAGAGGCCAAGAGACCCAGTACTTC
TRBJ2-5	TRBD1	-	TRBV28	CASSLGQGRSETRYF	TGTGCCAGCAGTTTAGGACAGGGGCGCAGCGAGACCCGGTACTTC
TRBJ1-2	TRBD1	many	TRBV15	CATSRQGANYGYTF	TGTGCCACCAGCAGACAGGGGGCTAACTATGGCTACACCTTC
TRBJ2-2	-	-	TRBV9	CASSIEEWNTGELFF	TGTGCCAGCAGCATAGAGGAGTGGAACACCGGGGAGCTGTTTTTT
TRBJ1-2	-	-	TRBV7-9	CASISTRVANYGYTF	TGTGCCAGCATCTCGACCCGTGTAGCTAACTATGGCTACACCTTC
TRBJ1-2	-	few	TRBV20-1	CSARRKETYGYTF	TGCAGTGCTAGACGTAAGGAAACTTATGGCTACACCTTC
TRBJ1-2	-	few	TRBV20-1	CSAEIGWDNSHGYTF	TGCAGTGCTGAAATTGGTTGGGACAATTCTCATGGCTACACCTTC
TRBJ2-5	-	-	TRBV3-1	CASSQDSGAQYF	TGTGCCAGCAGCCAAGACTCGGGGGCCCAGTACTTC
TRBJ2-3	TRBD2	-	TRBV5-1	CASSSRTSGGARDTQYF	TGCGCCAGCAGCTCCCGGACTAGCGGGGGGGCTAGAGATACGCAGTATTTT
TRBJ1-2	-	few	TRBV28	CASSLGGQVLLYGYTF	TGTGCCAGCAGTTTAGGTGGGCAGGTCCTTCTCTATGGCTACACCTTC
TRBJ2-1	-	-	TRBV10-3	CAISESAAKGKFF	TGTGCCATCAGTGAGTCGGCAGCCAAGGGGAAGTTCTTC
TRBJ2-6	TRBD2	few	TRBV7-2	CASSFAGVNVLTF	TGTGCCAGCAGCTTCGCGGGAGTCAACGTCCTGACTTTC
TRBJ1-6	-	-	TRBV12-3/TRBV12-4	CASSFGGVSSPLHF	TGTGCCAGCAGTTTTGGAGGGGTGAGTTCACCCCTCCACTTT
TRBJ1-1	TRBD1	-	TRBV3-1	CASSQGQGVIYTEAFF	TGTGCCAGCAGCCAAGGGCAGGGGGTGATCTACACTGAAGCTTTCTTT
TRBJ1-2	-	-	TRBV27	CASSMGEGYTF	TGTGCCAGCAGTATGGGCGAGGGCTACACCTTC
TRBJ2-7	-	many	TRBV28	CASSVQFSRQQYF	TGTGCCAGCAGTGTACAGTTTTCGCGACAACAGTACTTC
TRBJ1-2	TRBD1	-	TRBV7-2	CASSLAGSGTGANGYTF	TGTGCCAGCAGCTTAGCGGGCTCCGGGACAGGGGCTAATGGCTACACCTTC
TRBJ2-7	-	few	TRBV6-6	CASSSTGLSSYEQYF	TGTGCCAGCAGTTCGACAGGACTCTCCTCCTACGAGCAGTACTTC
TRBJ2-7	TRBD1	many	TRBV20-1	CSAKAGTGGAEQYF	TGCAGTGCTAAGGCCGGGACAGGGGGCGCCGAGCAGTACTTC
TRBJ2-1	-	-	TRBV27	CASSPPSGEQFF	TGTGCCAGCAGTCCCCCTTCAGGTGAGCAGTTCTTC
TRBJ2-7	-	few	TRBV24-1	CATSGGPHTYEQYF	TGTGCCACCAGCGGGGGACCACACACCTACGAGCAGTACTTC
TRBJ1-1	TRBD1	-	TRBV10-1	CASRTGRDTEAFF	TGCGCCAGCAGGACAGGGCGGGACACTGAAGCTTTCTTT
TRBJ2-1	TRBD2	few	TRBV4-1	CASSQGYSGGPYNEQFF	TGCGCCAGCAGCCAAGGTTATAGCGGGGGACCCTACAATGAGCAGTTCTTC
TRBJ1-1	-	few	TRBV9	CASSPTGGRTNTEAFF	TGTGCCAGCAGCCCAACCGGGGGCAGAACGAACACTGAAGCTTTCTTT
TRBJ2-1	-	-	TRBV7-9	CASSLDYGTPNEQFF	TGTGCCAGCAGCTTAGATTACGGGACGCCCAATGAGCAGTTCTTC
TRBJ2-5	-	few	TRBV11-2	CASSSSGEGHQETQYF	TGTGCCAGCAGCTCATCTGGGGAAGGACACCAAGAGACCCAGTACTTC
TRBJ2-2	TRBD2	-	TRBV3-1	CASSRSPGGVIGAGELFF	TGTGCCAGCAGCCGATCCCCGGGGGGGGTAATAGGAGCCGGGGAGCTGTTTTTT
TRBJ2-6	TRBD1	-	TRBV6-2/TRBV6-3	CASSSTLTGGYSGANVLTF	TGTGCCAGCAGTTCTACCCTGACAGGGGGATACTCTGGGGCCAACGTCCTGACTTTC